A single T cell receptor (beta chain) is shown here with its context. Its antigen remains unknown. This sample's TCRbeta library carried unique molecular identifier barcodes. MiXCR, applied by TCRdb to the PCR reads, yields one record per CDR3 protein. The data hold tens of thousands of distinct CDR3 sequences, with 44% observed a single time. The data stem from a study of T-cell reconstitution after alpha-beta-depleted transplantation in children. The CDR3 runs to 17 residues. V lost 3 bases to trimming and J lost 6 bases, with 21 bases between them. Overall study findings and caveats: Two months or so post-transplant, alpha-beta T cells reportedly derived from several hundred expanded graft clones. Newly generated T cells supplied most T-cell counts and diversity one year post-transplant. High day-60 TCRbeta diversity in some patients came from surviving recipient T cells and thymic progenitors.

This clonotype was obtained from a male patient aged 10-17 years who had a stem cell transplant for acute lymphoblastic leukemia, so the T cells may come from the graft donor. V gene TRBV12-3 or TRBV12-4 combines with J gene TRBJ2-1; a possible D gene is TRBD2 (6 bases). Sequenced material: PBMCs, mostly from graft donor cells, taken 360 days after TCRalphabeta/CD19-depleted stem cell transplant. CDR3 bases: TGTGCCAGCAGTTTTATTACCGGGACTCCTATATCCAATGAGCAGTTCTTC. This translates into CASSFITGTPISNEQFF.